This T cell receptor (beta chain) was retrieved from a study of T-cell memory formation after mild COVID-19. On the study more broadly: Clusters of TCRs were largely donor specific. Study results and limitations: Confirmation of SARS-CoV-2 specificity was lacking for second-wave clones peaking day 37. Among clones contracting day 15 to 85, CD4/CD8 was balanced, whereas later expanders leaned CD4+.

TCRdb itself ran the 5' RACE reads through MiXCR, one entry per CDR3 protein. Here the sample spans around 120,000 distinct CDR3 sequences, approximately 16% being singletons. Notes on this clonotype: Its matching antigen is unknown.

V shed 0 bases and J 3 bases; nucleotides not matched to a gene: 6. CDR1 and CDR2 (germline): SGDLS, YYNGEE. The CDR3 has 16 residues. Sample: PBMCs or a T cell subset sorted from them (not recorded which). V gene TRBV9 combines with J gene TRBJ2-1; 7 bases align to TRBD1. The sequence came from an adult woman who had mild COVID-19 (a few samples of this study predate the infection). Cell type and time point are not known. CDR3 loop: CASSVAPGQYYNEQFF. DNA of the CDR3: TGTGCCAGCAGCGTAGCTCCGGGACAGTACTACAATGAGCAGTTCTTC.